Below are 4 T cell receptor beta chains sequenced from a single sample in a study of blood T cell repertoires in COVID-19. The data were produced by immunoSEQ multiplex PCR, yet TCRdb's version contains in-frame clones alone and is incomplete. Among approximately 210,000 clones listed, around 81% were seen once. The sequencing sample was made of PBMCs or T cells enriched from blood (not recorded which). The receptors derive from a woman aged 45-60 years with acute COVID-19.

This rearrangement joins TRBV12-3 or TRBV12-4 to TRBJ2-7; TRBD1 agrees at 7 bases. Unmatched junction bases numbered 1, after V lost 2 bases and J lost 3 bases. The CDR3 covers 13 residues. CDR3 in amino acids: CASSLRQGYEQYF. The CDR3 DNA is TGTGCCAGCAGTTTACGACAGGGCTACGAGCAGTACTTC.

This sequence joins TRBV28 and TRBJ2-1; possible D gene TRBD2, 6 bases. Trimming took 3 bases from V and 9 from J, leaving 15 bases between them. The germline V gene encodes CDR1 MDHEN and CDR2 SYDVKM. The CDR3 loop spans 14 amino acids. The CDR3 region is CASSFGGIGTEQFF. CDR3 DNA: TGTGCCAGCAGTTTTGGCGGGATCGGTACTGAGCAGTTCTTC.

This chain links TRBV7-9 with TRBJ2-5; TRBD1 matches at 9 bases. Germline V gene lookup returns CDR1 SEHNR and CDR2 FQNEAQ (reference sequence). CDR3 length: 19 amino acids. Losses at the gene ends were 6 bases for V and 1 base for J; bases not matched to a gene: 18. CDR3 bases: TGTGCCAGCAGGGAGAACCTAGTACACGGGACAGGGACCCAAGAGACCCAGTACTTC. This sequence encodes CASRENLVHGTGTQETQYF.

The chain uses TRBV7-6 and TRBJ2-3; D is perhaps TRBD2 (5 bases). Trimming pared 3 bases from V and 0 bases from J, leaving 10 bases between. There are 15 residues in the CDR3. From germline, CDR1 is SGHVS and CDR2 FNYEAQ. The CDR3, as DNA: TGTGCCAGCAGCTTCACTAGGGCGAGCACAGATACGCAGTATTTT. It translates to CASSFTRASTDTQYF.